This T cell receptor (beta chain) appears in the sequencing data of a study of patients and donors after allogeneic stem cell transplantation. The CDR3 consists of 14 residues. Per the germline V gene, CDR1 is MNHEY and CDR2 is SMNVEV (reference sequence). The V end was cut by 4 bases, the J end by 11 bases, with 21 bases between. TCRdb fed the RT-PCR reads into MiXCR, producing one record per CDR3 protein. The sample lists about 28,000 distinct CDR3 sequences; 6.5% to 7% were seen once. The genes are TRBV27 and TRBJ2-7, with D possibly called TRBD1 or TRBD2 (7 bases each). The sample consisted of blood, either unsorted or a sorted T cell fraction (not recorded which). The TCR originated in a human donor who was either an allogeneic HSCT recipient or a stem cell or donor lymphocyte infusion donor (not recorded which). It is not recorded whose cells these are; they may come from a transplant donor. CDR3 region: CASSSMGGAGGEYF. CDR3 coding DNA: TGTGCCAGCAGTTCAATGGGCGGAGCAGGGGGGGAGTACTTC.